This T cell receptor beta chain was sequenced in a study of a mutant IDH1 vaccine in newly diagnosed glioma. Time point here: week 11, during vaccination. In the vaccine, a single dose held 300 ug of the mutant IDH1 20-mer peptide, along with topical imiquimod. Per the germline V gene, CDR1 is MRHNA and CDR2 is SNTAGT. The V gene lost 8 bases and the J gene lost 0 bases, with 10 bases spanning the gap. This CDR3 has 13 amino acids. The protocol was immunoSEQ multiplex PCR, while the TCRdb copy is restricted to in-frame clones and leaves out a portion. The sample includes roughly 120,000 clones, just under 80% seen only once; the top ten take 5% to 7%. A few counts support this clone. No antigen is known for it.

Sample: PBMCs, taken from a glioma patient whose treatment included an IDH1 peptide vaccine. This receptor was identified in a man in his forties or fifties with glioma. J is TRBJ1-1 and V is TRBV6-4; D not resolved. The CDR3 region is CASSRAMNTEAFF. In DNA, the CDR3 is TGTGCCAGCTCACGGGCCATGAACACTGAAGCTTTCTTT.